This TCR beta chain was captured in a study of T cells in Graves' hyperthyroidism and ophthalmopathy. Study background: Peripheral blood draws took place at initial diagnosis, ahead of any treatment.

This clonotype was seen a few times. Template material for amplifying TCR beta CDR3 regions consisted of RNA transcripts. HTBI primers were the set used in a first-round RT-PCR of the TCR CDR3. TCRdb independently ran MiXCR on the multiplex PCR reads; one entry per CDR3 protein. This sample carries roughly 350,000 distinct CDR3 sequences, about 15% of them seen once, and the ten largest clones take roughly a fifth. Patients showing uncontrolled infection, other autoimmune disease, pregnancy or lactation were ineligible. The diagnostic basis comprised clinical symptoms, serum thyroxine and TRAb, thyroid ultrasound and orbital computed tomography. The authors took PBMCs from 10 ml fresh peripheral blood. From germline, CDR1 is SGDLS and CDR2 YYNGEE. V shed 3 bases, J shed 8 bases, and the junction held 29 bases outside the gene matches. The CDR3 contains 21 residues.

Material: blood. The source is a woman between 25 and 40 years old with Graves' ophthalmopathy. The gene calls are TRBV9 and TRBJ1-3; 7 bases agree with TRBD1. DNA of the CDR3: TGTGCCAGCAGCGGGCGTAGTGCTTCCGACAGGGAAGATTCCTCAAGTGACACCATATATTTT. Translation: CASSGRSASDREDSSSDTIYF.